Shown below are 26 T cell receptor beta chains from a single sample sequenced in a study of T cell responses to AZD1222 COVID-19 vaccine. Generated by immunoSEQ multiplex PCR, the TCRdb table keeps only in-frame clones and is missing some. This table has around 110,000 clones, around 82% appearing once. The sequencing used peripheral blood, collected on day 0 of AZD1222 vaccination. These TCRs come from an adult in good health.

The chain links TRBV5-4 to TRBJ1-2; TRBD1 is a possible D gene (6 bases). Trimming stripped 4 bases from V and 0 bases from J, with 13 bases between. The CDR3 contains 15 residues. CDR1 is SGHNT and CDR2 is YYREEE in the germline V gene (reference sequence). The CDR3, as DNA: TGTGCCAGCAGCCCCAGGACAGTCCCTAACTATGGCTACACCTTC. This translates into CASSPRTVPNYGYTF. Filled out from reference TRBV5-4 and TRBJ1-2, the complete variable domain reads ETGVTQSPTHLIKTRGQQVTLRCSSQSGHNTVSWYQQALGQGPQFIFQYYREEENGRGNFPPRFSGLQFPNYSSELNVNALELDDSALYLCASSPRTVPNYGYTFGSGTRLTVV.

V gene TRBV5-1 combines with J gene TRBJ2-2; 8 bases map to TRBD2. The length of the CDR3 is 15 residues. Germline trimming cut 4 bases from V and 6 bases from J; bases unmatched to any gene: 8. Germline CDR1 SGHRS, CDR2 YFSETQ. The CDR3 DNA sequence: TGCGCCAGCAGCCGGCGGCGGGAGGTCGCCGGGGAGCTGTTTTTT. Its protein product is CASSRRREVAGELFF.

V is TRBV7-2 and J is TRBJ1-5, with D uncertain. Trimming stripped 6 bases from V and 7 bases from J, with 16 bases between. CDR1 SGHTA and CDR2 FQGNSA come from the germline V gene. The CDR3 runs 14 residues. The CDR3 DNA sequence: TGTGCCAGCAGTTCTACCCCGGGGAGGCAGCCCCAGCATTTT. Translated, it gives CASSSTPGRQPQHF.

In this sample, this clone turned up many times. The chain has TRBV6-5 and TRBJ1-2, with 10 bases matching TRBD1. The CDR3 runs 15 residues. Germline CDR1 is MNHEY and CDR2 is SVGAGI. The ends lost 5 bases at V and 5 bases at J; junction bases unmatched: 8. The CDR3 loop reads CASSTQTGGKYGYTF. The DNA for the CDR3 is TGTGCCAGCAGTACCCAGACAGGGGGCAAGTATGGCTACACCTTC.

V usage is TRBV5-1 and J usage is TRBJ2-7; D is possibly TRBD2 (5 bases). V was pared by 5 bases and J by 0 bases, with 18 bases between. The CDR3 totals 16 residues. The germline V gene encodes CDR1 SGHRS and CDR2 YFSETQ. The CDR3 protein is CASRAGSWQSSYEQYF. CDR3 in DNA: TGCGCCAGCAGGGCGGGCTCGTGGCAGAGCTCCTACGAGCAGTACTTC.

Concerning this clone: Other DNA sequences of this sample code for an identical CDR3. The chain combines TRBV19 with TRBJ1-5; tentative D call: TRBD1 (6 bases). Germline values: CDR1 LNHDA, CDR2 SQIVND (reference sequence). Trimming left V 5 bases short and J 7 bases short, with 12 bases between. This CDR3 is 13 amino acids long. CDR3 region: CASSVQGGQPQHF. The DNA for the CDR3 is TGTGCCAGTAGTGTACAGGGAGGACAGCCCCAGCATTTT.

The DNA for the CDR3 is TGTGCCAGCAGTTACGGGGATGTATCCCTGGGAAACACCATATATTTT. This sequence encodes CASSYGDVSLGNTIYF. The chain couples TRBV6-5 to TRBJ1-3; D gene ambiguous. Looked up from germline, CDR1 is MNHEY and CDR2 is SVGAGI. Trimming pared 2 bases from V and 4 bases from J, leaving 15 bases between. The CDR3 contains 16 residues.

This chain uses TRBV6-4 with TRBJ1-2, with D hard to call. The CDR3 contains 13 residues. V lost 2 bases and J lost 8, with 12 bases in between. From germline, CDR1 is MRHNA and CDR2 SNTAGT. CDR3 amino acids: CASSDQAVGGYTF. Written as DNA, the CDR3 is TGTGCCAGCAGTGACCAAGCGGTTGGCGGCTACACCTTC.

The chain has TRBV11-1 and TRBJ2-2, with TRBD1 matching over 8 bases. This CDR3 region has 15 residues. The V gene's germline CDR1 is SGHAT and CDR2 FQDESV (reference sequence). Germline trimming cut 8 bases from V and 1 base from J; bases unmatched to any gene: 6. CDR3 sequence (DNA): TGTGCCAGCGGAAAAGGACAGGGGAACACCGGGGAGCTGTTTTTT. This sequence encodes CASGKGQGNTGELFF.

The rearrangement uses TRBV3-1 (or the pseudogene TRBV3-2) and TRBJ2-7, with D perhaps matching TRBD1 (5 bases). V gave up 1 base and J gave up 5 bases, with 15 bases separating them. CDR3 length: 15 residues. Germline V gene sequence: CDR1 LGHDT, CDR2 YNNKEL (reference sequence). CDR3 amino acids: CASSQGPGMPHEQYF. The CDR3 nucleotides read TGTGCCAGCAGCCAAGGGCCAGGGATGCCCCACGAGCAGTACTTC.

This clone occurred a few times. The V call is TRBV4-1, the J call TRBJ1-6; no reliable D call. Trimming pared 0 bases from V and 0 bases from J, leaving 12 bases between. Germline V gene lookup returns CDR1 MGHRA and CDR2 YSYEKL. The CDR3 runs to 18 residues. The CDR3 loop reads CASSQDLSRLSYNSPLHF. The CDR3 DNA is TGCGCCAGCAGCCAAGATCTGAGTCGCCTCTCCTATAATTCACCCCTCCACTTT.

The rearrangement links TRBV5-1 to TRBJ2-3; D unclear. The CDR3 has 14 residues. V was pared by 5 bases and J by 0 bases, with 10 bases between. CDR1 is SGHRS, CDR2 YFSETQ, per germline. The CDR3 spells CASSILGSTDTQYF. The CDR3 DNA reads as TGCGCCAGCAGTATCCTGGGCAGCACAGATACGCAGTATTTT.

The chain recombines TRBV11-2 with TRBJ2-1, with 9 positions matching TRBD2. J lost 16 bases, V lost 3 bases, and 13 bases had no gene match. CDR3 length: 14 residues. In germline, CDR1 is SGHAT, CDR2 FQNNGV. Written as DNA, the CDR3 is TGTGCCAGCAGCTTGGGGGCGGGAGGGCCGAGTACTTTCTTC. Translating gives CASSLGAGGPSTFF.

This chain connects TRBV5-1 to TRBJ2-3; a possible D gene is TRBD1 (6 bases). Germline-derived CDR1 and CDR2 are SGHRS and YFSETQ. Trimming pared 1 base from V and 2 bases from J, leaving 8 bases between. The CDR3 loop spans 14 amino acids. CDR3 in DNA: TGCGCCAGCAGCTTGAACAGGGTCACAGATACGCAGTATTTT. Its translation: CASSLNRVTDTQYF. The whole variable domain, remainder taken from reference TRBV5-1 and TRBJ2-3, is KAGVTQTPRYLIKTRGQQVTLSCSPISGHRSVSWYQQTPGQGLQFLFEYFSETQRNKGNFPGRFSGRQFSNSRSEMNVSTLELGDSALYLCASSLNRVTDTQYFGPGTRLTVL.

This clone was counted between two and nine times. The chain couples TRBV29-1 to TRBJ2-7; D is perhaps TRBD2 (5 bases). The ends were cut back, 4 bases at V and 0 bases at J, with 13 bases in the middle. CDR3 size: 14 residues. Germline V gene lookup returns CDR1 SQVTM and CDR2 ANQGSEA. CDR3 loop: CSVARDLRSYEQYF. The CDR3, as DNA: TGCAGCGTTGCCCGGGATCTCCGCTCCTACGAGCAGTACTTC.

This clone was detected only once. This sample includes further DNA sequences coding for the same CDR3. V and J are TRBV7-9 and TRBJ2-7; the match to TRBD1 covers 9 bases. The V gene's germline CDR1 is SEHNR and CDR2 FQNEAQ (reference sequence). V shed 4 bases and J 4 bases; nucleotides not matched to a gene: 8. The CDR3 length is 15 residues. This CDR3 is CASSSRGTGSYEQYF. Here the CDR3 DNA reads TGTGCCAGCAGCTCACGCGGGACAGGGTCGTACGAGCAGTACTTC.

The J gene is TRBJ1-5, the V gene TRBV4-3; D is ambiguous. V lost 0 bases and J lost 3, with 3 bases in between. CDR1 and CDR2 (germline): LGHNA, YSLEER. The CDR3 has 13 amino acids. CDR3 bases: TGCGCCAGCAGCCAAGAAGTCAATCAGCCCCAGCATTTT. It yields the protein CASSQEVNQPQHF.

The chain is built from TRBV7-5 and TRBJ2-1; no check of the table's D call, TRBD2, against the DNA was made. TRBV7-5 is tagged as a pseudogene. This CDR3 has 12 residues. The CDR3 sequence is CARSLLAGFKFF. The CDR3 DNA is TGTGCCAGAAGCCTTCTAGCGGGATTTAAATTCTTC.

About this clone itself: The same CDR3 is also encoded by other DNA sequences in this sample. The chain is built from TRBV13 and TRBJ2-7, with a weak D call TRBD2 (7 bases). The V and J ends lost 5 bases and 7 bases respectively, with 15 bases between them. CDR3 length equals 13 residues. Germline V gene sequence: CDR1 PRHDT, CDR2 FYEKMQ (reference sequence). CDR3 coding DNA: TGTGCCAGCAGCGCAGTGAGGGGGGGGGAGCAGTACTTC. Its protein product is CASSAVRGGEQYF.

This clone was counted a few times. This sequence joins TRBV28 and TRBJ1-6; possible D gene TRBD1, 5 bases. The CDR3 totals 15 residues. V shed 5 bases and J shed 8 bases, with 16 bases lying between them. Germline V lookup: CDR1 MDHEN, CDR2 SYDVKM. The chain's CDR3 is CASSRPTGLYSPLHF. For the CDR3, the DNA is TGTGCCAGCAGTCGACCCACAGGTCTCTATTCACCCCTCCACTTT.

The chain employs TRBV4-2 and TRBJ2-3, with 14 bases matching TRBD2. The CDR3 extends over 17 amino acids. Germline assignment: CDR1 LGHNA and CDR2 YNFKEQ. The ends lost 3 bases at V and 9 bases at J; junction bases unmatched: 11. CDR3 protein: CASSHSGTSGRSTTQYF. DNA for the CDR3: TGTGCCAGCAGCCACTCCGGGACTAGCGGGAGAAGTACCACGCAGTATTTT.

CDR3: CASTPAGTGELFF. CDR3 coding DNA: TGTGCCAGCACCCCCGCTGGGACCGGGGAGCTGTTTTTT. The rearrangement joins TRBV6-5 to TRBJ2-2; unclear D gene. Germline CDR1 and CDR2: MNHEY and SVGAGI. The CDR3 has 13 residues. V was clipped by 7 bases and J by 5 bases, with 11 bases between them.

The chain joins TRBV6-5 to TRBJ1-3, with 7 bases lining up with TRBD1. After removal of 6 bases from V and 0 bases from J, the junction contained 5 bases not matched to a gene. The CDR3 is made up of 15 amino acids. Germline CDR1 reads MNHEY; CDR2 reads SVGAGI. This CDR3 reads CASSLRTGSGNTIYF. The CDR3 nucleotides read TGTGCCAGCAGCCTTAGGACAGGCTCTGGAAACACCATATATTTT.

V is TRBV7-9 and J is TRBJ2-7; 9 bases are a match to TRBD1. The CDR3 sequence is 15 residues long. Germline CDR1 SEHNR, CDR2 FQNEAQ (reference sequence). The ends lost 3 bases at V and 8 bases at J; junction bases unmatched: 11. CDR3 residues: CASSLVRTGEDKQYF. The CDR3 nucleotides are TGTGCCAGCAGCTTGGTACGGACAGGGGAAGATAAGCAGTACTTC.

This clone occurred once. The J gene is TRBJ2-5, the V gene TRBV4-2, with 9 nucleotides matching TRBD2. Trimming took 4 bases from V and 1 from J; bases not matched to a gene: 13. Germline V CDR1 and CDR2: LGHNA, YNFKEQ. There are 18 residues in the CDR3. The CDR3 coding sequence is TGTGCCAGCAGCCGGCAACTCTTTAGCGGGGGCATCCAAGAGACCCAGTACTTC. It codes for CASSRQLFSGGIQETQYF.

The gene calls are TRBV9 and TRBJ2-1; D is undetermined. CDR3 length: 15 amino acids. Germline loops: CDR1 SGDLS, CDR2 YYNGEE. Trimming stripped 0 bases from V and 9 bases from J, with 16 bases between. CDR3 coding DNA: TGTGCCAGCAGCGTAGTGTCTTACAACGGCGGTGAGCAGTTCTTC. This encodes CASSVVSYNGGEQFF.